The clone carrying this TCR beta chain occurred a few times. This sample was included in a study of glioma-infiltrating T cells. CDR3 size: 15 residues. Germline-derived CDR1 and CDR2 are DFQATT and SNEGSKA (reference sequence). V shed 4 bases and J 6 bases; nucleotides not matched to a gene: 7. Using RNA template, CDR3s of TCR alpha and beta were amplified with iRepertoire arm-PCR. TCRdb re-derived calls from the multiplex PCR reads in MiXCR, one entry per CDR3 protein. This sample has about 400,000 distinct CDR3 sequences, with roughly 41% found just once. Sequenced material: glioma tissue, nonneoplastic brain tissue, or PBMCs (not recorded which). The sequence was collected from a human donor with low-grade glioma or glioblastoma, undergoing nonglioma brain surgery, or in good health (not recorded which). The chain employs TRBV20-1 and TRBJ1-6, with 9 bases identical to TRBD1. CDR3 amino acids: CSAKKQGAGNSPLHF. CDR3 sequence (DNA): TGCAGTGCTAAAAAACAGGGGGCGGGTAATTCACCCCTCCACTTT.